This T cell receptor (beta chain) was captured by sequencing in a study of blood T cell repertoires in COVID-19. Study context: Sample material is recorded as cDNA or gDNA derived from T cells, B-cell-depleted T cells, or PBMCs.

V was cut by 0 bases and J by 5 bases, with 13 bases left in between. The germline gives CDR1 LNHNV, CDR2 YYDKDF (reference sequence). The CDR3 is 16 amino acids. Participant ages covered about 18 to 89 years across around 22 US areas. Cohorts were assigned according to the clinical history that participants reported. Original processing notes: Cell counts per sample came from amplifying reference gene primers. Profiled with immunoSEQ multiplex PCR; TCRdb holds only in-frame clones, not every one. V, J and clone size derive from that table, while D and trimming were established from the DNA sequence. This table holds hundreds of thousands of clones, 75% to 90% found once.

Sequencing was performed on PBMCs or T cells enriched from blood (not recorded which). This receptor was identified in a young woman who had recovered from COVID-19. The chain carries TRBV15 and TRBJ1-4; a possible D gene is TRBD1 (5 bases). Here the CDR3 reads CATSRDRMGGNEKLFF. The CDR3 nucleotides read TGTGCCACCAGCAGAGATAGGATGGGGGGAAATGAAAAACTGTTTTTT.